This T cell receptor (beta chain) was sequenced for a study of OX40 agonist ivuxolimab in advanced cancers. Background on the study: Ivuxolimab doses were 0.01, 0.1, 0.3, 1.5, 3 or 10 mg/kg every 2 weeks.

V lost 2 bases and J 7 bases, leaving 12 bases between the germline ends. The CDR3 covers 14 residues. CDR1 is GTSNPN and CDR2 is SVGIG in the germline V gene (reference sequence). Clones were sequenced by immunoSEQ multiplex PCR, and TCRdb holds only the in-frame ones, with some missing. The table records about 64,000 clones, about four fifths of them present only once. As for this clone: No antigen is known for it.

Overall study findings and caveats: Some nonresponders likewise displayed low normalized T-cell clonal expansion.

The V call is TRBV30, the J call TRBJ1-6; D is perhaps TRBD1 (5 bases). Here the sequenced sample was CD4+ or CD8+ T cells sorted from blood, taken in a trial of the OX40 agonist ivuxolimab. This clonotype originated in an adult with an advanced solid tumor such as melanoma, head and neck, liver or kidney cancer. The DNA for the CDR3 is TGTGCCTGGAGTAAGGGGACTTCGAATTCACCCCTCCACTTT. Protein product: CAWSKGTSNSPLHF. Together with reference TRBV30 and TRBJ1-6, the CDR3 gives the full variable domain: SQTIHQWPATLVQPVGSPLSLECTVEGTSNPNLYWYRQAAGRGLQLLFYSVGIGQISSEVPQNLSASRPQDRQFILSSKKLLLSDSGFYLCAWSKGTSNSPLHFGNGTRLTVT.